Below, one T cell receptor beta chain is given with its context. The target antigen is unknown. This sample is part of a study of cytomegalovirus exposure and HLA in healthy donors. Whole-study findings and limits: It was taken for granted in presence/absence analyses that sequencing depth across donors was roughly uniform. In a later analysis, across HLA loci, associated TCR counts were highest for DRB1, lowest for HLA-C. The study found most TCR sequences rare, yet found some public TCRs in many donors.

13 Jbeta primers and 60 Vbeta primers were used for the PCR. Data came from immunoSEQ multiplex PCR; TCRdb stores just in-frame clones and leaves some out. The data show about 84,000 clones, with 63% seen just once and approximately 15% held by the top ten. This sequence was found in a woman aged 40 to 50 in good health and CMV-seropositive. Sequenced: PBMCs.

The CDR3, as DNA: TGTGCCAGCAGCCGCCGACAGGGGGCAGTCACAGATACGCAGTATTTT. It yields the protein CASSRRQGAVTDTQYF. The chain combines TRBV28 with TRBJ2-3, with TRBD1 identical over 10 bases. CDR1 is MDHEN, CDR2 SYDVKM, per germline. After removal of 6 bases from V and 2 bases from J, the junction contained 8 bases not matched to a gene. This CDR3 region has 16 residues.